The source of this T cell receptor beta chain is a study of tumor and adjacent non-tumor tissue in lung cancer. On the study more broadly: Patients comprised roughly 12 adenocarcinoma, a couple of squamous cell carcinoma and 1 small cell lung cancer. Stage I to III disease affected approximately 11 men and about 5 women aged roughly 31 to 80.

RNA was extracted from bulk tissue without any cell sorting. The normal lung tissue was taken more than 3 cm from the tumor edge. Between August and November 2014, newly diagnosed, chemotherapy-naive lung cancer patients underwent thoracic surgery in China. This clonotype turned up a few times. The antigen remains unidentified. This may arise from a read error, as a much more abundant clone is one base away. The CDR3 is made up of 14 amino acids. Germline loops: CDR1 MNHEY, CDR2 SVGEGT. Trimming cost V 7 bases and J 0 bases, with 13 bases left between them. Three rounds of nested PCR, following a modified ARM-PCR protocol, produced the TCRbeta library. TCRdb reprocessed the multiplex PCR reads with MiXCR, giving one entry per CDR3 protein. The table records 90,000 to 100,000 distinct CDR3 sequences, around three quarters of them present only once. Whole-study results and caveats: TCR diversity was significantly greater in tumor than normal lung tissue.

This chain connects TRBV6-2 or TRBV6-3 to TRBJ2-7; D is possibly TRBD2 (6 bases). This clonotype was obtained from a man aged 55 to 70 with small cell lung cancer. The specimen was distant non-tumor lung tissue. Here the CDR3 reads CASIEAGNSYEQYF. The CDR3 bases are TGTGCCAGCATCGAGGCGGGGAACTCCTACGAGCAGTACTTC.